This TCR beta chain derives from a study of response to subunit inactivated influenza vaccine. Overall study findings and caveats: Authors suggested seasonal influenza vaccinations each recruit few new T cells.

This clonotype was seen repeatedly, ten times or more. The antigen is undetermined. TCRdb reanalysed the RT-PCR reads using MiXCR and keeps one entry per CDR3 protein. The table shows roughly 670,000 distinct CDR3 sequences, with approximately 14% occurring only once. This specimen consisted of PBMCs from blood, obtained 14 to 15 days before vaccination. The sequence was obtained from a man aged 50 to 60 who received an inactivated influenza vaccine.

The CDR3 DNA sequence: TGTGCCAGCAGTTTAAAACGGGGGATCTATGGCTACACCTTC. Translation gives CASSLKRGIYGYTF. This chain links TRBV12-3 or TRBV12-4 with TRBJ1-2; TRBD1 might be the D (5 bases). The CDR3 totals 14 residues. Trimming took off 2 bases at V and 4 bases at J, with 11 bases between the two ends.